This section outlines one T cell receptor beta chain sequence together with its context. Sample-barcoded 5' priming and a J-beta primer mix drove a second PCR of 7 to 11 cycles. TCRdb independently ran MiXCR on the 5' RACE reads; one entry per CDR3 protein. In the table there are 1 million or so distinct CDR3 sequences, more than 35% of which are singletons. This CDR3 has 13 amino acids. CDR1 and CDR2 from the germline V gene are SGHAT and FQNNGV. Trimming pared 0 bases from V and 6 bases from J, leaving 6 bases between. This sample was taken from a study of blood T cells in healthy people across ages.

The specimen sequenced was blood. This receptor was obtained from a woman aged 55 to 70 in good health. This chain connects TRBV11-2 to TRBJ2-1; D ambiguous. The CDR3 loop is CASSLDLTNEQFF. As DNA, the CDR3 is TGTGCCAGCAGCTTAGACCTTACCAATGAGCAGTTCTTC. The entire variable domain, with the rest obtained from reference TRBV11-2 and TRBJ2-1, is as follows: EAGVAQSPRYKIIEKRQSVAFWCNPISGHATLYWYQQILGQGPKLLIQFQNNGVVDDSQLPKDRFSAERLKGVDSTLKIQPAKLEDSAVYLCASSLDLTNEQFFGPGTRLTVL.